A single T cell receptor beta chain is shown here with its context. Template switching, a step in the protocol, added a universal primer site, and cDNA carried unique molecular identifiers. TCRdb called the 5' RACE reads again in MiXCR, with one record for every CDR3 protein. The sample consists of some 710,000 distinct CDR3 sequences, roughly 6.2% of them appearing once. The sample belongs to a study of identical twins. Germline V CDR1 and CDR2: SGHVS, FNYEAQ. CDR3 length: 11 residues. V dropped 6 bases and J dropped 13; count of bases not matched to a gene: 7. The V gene is TRBV7-6, the J gene TRBJ2-3; TRBD2 matches 7 bases. The sample consisted of naive T cells sorted from blood. The clonotype was recovered from a man younger than 35 in good health. CDR3 sequence: CASSRAGPKYF. CDR3 coding DNA: TGTGCCAGCAGTAGAGCGGGGCCGAAGTATTTT.